A selection of T cell receptor beta chains follows, all from one sample in a study of cytomegalovirus exposure and HLA in healthy donors. Method: immunoSEQ multiplex PCR; TCRdb's copy keeps in-frame clones and lacks some. The top ten clones hold over 2% of a sample with 95,000 to 150,000 clones, roughly 80% of them seen once. The sequencing input was PBMCs. The receptors originated from a man aged 25-40 years in good health and CMV-seronegative. The CDR3 runs from the conserved cysteine through the conserved F or W. The order of the fields is clone size, V gene, J gene, D gene, CDR3 protein, CDR3 DNA. The D gene is left open where the match is weak. Only part of the rows carry a size: once, few, many, or a class if the clone is expanded.

NA,TRBV5-3,TRBJ2-7,NA,CARRHVVGREGSYEQYF,TGTGCCAGAAGACATGTCGTGGGCAGGGAAGGTAGCTACGAGCAGTACTTC
NA,TRBV19,TRBJ2-2,TRBD2,CASSTSGGANTGELFF,TGTGCCAGTAGTACTAGCGGGGGGGCGAACACCGGGGAGCTGTTTTTT
NA,TRBV6-6,TRBJ1-2,NA,CASSYSDPRGGYTF,TGTGCCAGCAGTTACTCAGACCCCAGGGGTGGCTACACCTTC
few,TRBV30,TRBJ1-2,NA,CAWSADIPGYTF,TGTGCCTGGAGTGCGGACATCCCGGGCTACACCTTC
NA,TRBV10-3,TRBJ2-7,TRBD1,CAISESTGDYEQYF,TGTGCCATCAGTGAGTCGACAGGGGACTACGAGCAGTACTTC
NA,TRBV15,TRBJ1-1,NA,CATSRDFNTEAFF,TGTGCCACCAGCAGAGACTTTAACACTGAAGCTTTCTTT
NA,TRBV7-9,TRBJ2-6,TRBD1,CASSFRDRALSGANVLTF,TGTGCCAGCAGCTTCCGGGACAGGGCCCTCTCTGGGGCCAACGTCCTGACTTTC
NA,TRBV28,TRBJ2-7,NA,CASSVQGFYEQYF,TGTGCCAGCAGTGTACAGGGTTTCTACGAGCAGTACTTC
NA,TRBV7-2,TRBJ2-5,TRBD1,CASSPNRGETQYF,TGTGCCAGCAGTCCTAACAGGGGAGAGACCCAGTACTTC
NA,TRBV5-1,TRBJ1-5,NA,CASSLGAGGPHQPQHF,TGCGCCAGCAGCTTGGGAGCGGGGGGCCCCCATCAGCCCCAGCATTTT
NA,TRBV9,TRBJ1-4,NA,CASSPLQRGWEKLFF,TGTGCCAGCAGCCCCCTACAGCGGGGTTGGGAAAAACTGTTTTTT
few,TRBV6-5,TRBJ2-7,NA,CASSYSRGGRHEQYF,TGTGCCAGCAGTTACTCTCGGGGTGGAAGACACGAGCAGTACTTC
NA,TRBV6-5,TRBJ1-2,NA,CASRPNSGSGYGYTF,TGTGCCAGCAGGCCTAACTCGGGGTCCGGCTATGGCTACACCTTC
NA,TRBV19,TRBJ1-2,NA,CASKPGQTVYGYTF,TGTGCCAGTAAGCCAGGGCAGACCGTCTATGGCTACACCTTC
NA,TRBV10-2,TRBJ2-1,NA,CASSDRGNYNEQFF,TGCGCCAGCAGTGACAGGGGAAACTACAATGAGCAGTTCTTC
NA,TRBV10-3,TRBJ2-5,NA,CAISESQGETQYF,TGTGCCATCAGTGAGTCCCAGGGAGAGACCCAGTACTTC
NA,TRBV7-2,TRBJ2-7,TRBD1,CASRKTGSLNEQYF,TGTGCCAGCAGGAAGACAGGGTCCTTAAACGAGCAGTACTTC
NA,TRBV6-1,TRBJ1-5,NA,CASSELGTLNQPQHF,TGTGCCAGCAGTGAACTGGGGACACTAAATCAGCCCCAGCATTTT
NA,TRBV10-1,TRBJ1-6,NA,CASTLPLHF,TGCGCCAGCACCTTGCCCCTCCACTTT
NA,TRBV7-2,TRBJ2-3,NA,CASSPALRAADTQYF,TGTGCCAGCAGCCCCGCGTTGAGGGCGGCAGATACGCAGTATTTT
NA,TRBV2,TRBJ1-1,TRBD1,CASSPGGTEAFF,TGTGCCAGCAGTCCAGGGGGCACTGAAGCTTTCTTT
NA,TRBV28,TRBJ2-4,TRBD2,CASSLTSGGVIAKNIQYF,TGTGCCAGCAGCCTGACTAGCGGGGGGGTTATAGCCAAAAACATTCAGTACTTC
NA,TRBV5-5,TRBJ1-1,NA,CASSLEGRGEAFF,TGTGCCAGCAGCTTGGAAGGGAGAGGGGAAGCTTTCTTT
once,TRBV18,TRBJ2-1,TRBD2,CASHPGRGSDLGEQFF,TGTGCCAGCCACCCCGGGCGGGGGAGCGATTTAGGTGAGCAGTTCTTC
few,TRBV5-4,TRBJ1-3,TRBD1,CASSLQGAENTIYF,TGTGCCAGCAGCTTACAGGGGGCAGAAAACACCATATATTTT
NA,TRBV5-4,TRBJ2-1,TRBD1,CASSHNRGNEQFF,TGTGCCAGCAGCCACAACAGGGGTAATGAGCAGTTCTTC
NA,TRBV2,TRBJ1-1,NA,CASSETRDRFTEAFF,TGTGCCAGCAGTGAAACGCGGGACCGCTTCACTGAAGCTTTCTTT
NA,TRBV27,TRBJ2-7,TRBD2,CASSFRSGGVPYEQYF,TGTGCCAGCAGTTTTCGAAGCGGGGGGGTGCCCTACGAGCAGTACTTC
NA,TRBV7-9,TRBJ2-3,NA,CASSLFADTQYF,TGTGCCAGCAGCCTCTTCGCAGATACGCAGTATTTT
NA,TRBV5-4,TRBJ1-6,TRBD1,CASSLRTGHGDSPLHF,TGTGCCAGCAGCTTGAGGACAGGGCACGGGGATTCACCCCTCCACTTT